A selection of T cell receptor beta chains follows, all from one sample in a study of identical twins. One entry per CDR3 protein results from TCRdb running MiXCR on the 5' RACE reads. The data contain 1,800,000 or so distinct CDR3 sequences, under 35% of them seen just once; the ten biggest clones take up 0.25% to 0.3%. The material sequenced was cord blood. The receptors derive from a newborn girl in good health. The CDR3 runs from the conserved cysteine through the conserved F or W. Each record gives: CDR3 DNA, CDR3 protein, D gene, J gene, V gene, clone size. The D gene is left open where the match is weak. A row's size may be missing; if present it is once, few, many or a size class.

CDR3nt: TGTGCCGTACAGGGGGCCAACACCGGGGAGCTGTTTTTT; CDR3aa: CAVQGANTGELFF; d_gene: TRBD1; j_gene: TRBJ2-2; v_gene: TRBV10-3; abundance: NA
CDR3nt: TGTGCCAGCAGCGTTGGCCTAGTAGTAGATACGCAGTATTTT; CDR3aa: CASSVGLVVDTQYF; d_gene: NA; j_gene: TRBJ2-3; v_gene: TRBV9; abundance: NA
CDR3nt: TGCAGTGCTAGAATGGGGGGGGTCTACGAGCAGTACTTC; CDR3aa: CSARMGGVYEQYF; d_gene: TRBD2; j_gene: TRBJ2-7; v_gene: TRBV20-1; abundance: few
CDR3nt: TGTGCCAGCAGCCAGTCTAGCGGGACGCCCTACAATGAGCAGTTCTTC; CDR3aa: CASSQSSGTPYNEQFF; d_gene: TRBD2; j_gene: TRBJ2-1; v_gene: TRBV3-1; abundance: NA
CDR3nt: TGCGCCAGCAGGGGGGGGCCTGAGCAGTTCTTC; CDR3aa: CASRGGPEQFF; d_gene: NA; j_gene: TRBJ2-1; v_gene: TRBV4-1; abundance: NA
CDR3nt: TGCGCCAGCAACCGGACAGGAGATGGCTACACCTTC; CDR3aa: CASNRTGDGYTF; d_gene: TRBD1; j_gene: TRBJ1-2; v_gene: TRBV5-1; abundance: NA
CDR3nt: TGTGCCAGCAGTGGCCTAGACTCGAACTCCTACGAGCAGTACTTC; CDR3aa: CASSGLDSNSYEQYF; d_gene: NA; j_gene: TRBJ2-7; v_gene: TRBV6-5; abundance: few
CDR3nt: TGTGCCAGCAGAGATGGGGAGGGCAATCAGCCCCAGCATTTT; CDR3aa: CASRDGEGNQPQHF; d_gene: NA; j_gene: TRBJ1-5; v_gene: TRBV2; abundance: NA
CDR3nt: TGCAGTGCCGGCCGGCCCGACACTGAAGCTTTCTTT; CDR3aa: CSAGRPDTEAFF; d_gene: NA; j_gene: TRBJ1-1; v_gene: TRBV20-1; abundance: once
CDR3nt: TGTGCCAGCTCGAGAAGGGTTATAGCGGGAGGGCATTATACGCAGTATTTT; CDR3aa: CASSRRVIAGGHYTQYF; d_gene: TRBD2; j_gene: TRBJ2-3; v_gene: TRBV6-1; abundance: NA
CDR3nt: TGCGCCCGATGCCGGACGGATCACACAGATACGCAGTATTTT; CDR3aa: CARCRTDHTDTQYF; d_gene: NA; j_gene: TRBJ2-3; v_gene: TRBV5-1; abundance: many
CDR3nt: TGTGCCAGCAGCCAATCAAGCGGGACCTCCTACGAGCAGTACTTC; CDR3aa: CASSQSSGTSYEQYF; d_gene: TRBD2; j_gene: TRBJ2-7; v_gene: TRBV4-2; abundance: NA
CDR3nt: TGTGCCAGCAGCTTTAGCGGGGGGATATACAATGAGCAGTTCTTC; CDR3aa: CASSFSGGIYNEQFF; d_gene: TRBD2; j_gene: TRBJ2-1; v_gene: TRBV3-1; abundance: NA
CDR3nt: TGTGCCAGCAGCCCGGGACAGGGATATGGCCACACCTTC; CDR3aa: CASSPGQGYGHTF; d_gene: TRBD1; j_gene: TRBJ1-2; v_gene: TRBV7-9; abundance: NA
CDR3nt: TGTGCCAGCAGTTTCAGGGGGCCCTACTACGAGCAGTACTTC; CDR3aa: CASSFRGPYYEQYF; d_gene: TRBD1; j_gene: TRBJ2-7; v_gene: TRBV27; abundance: NA
CDR3nt: TGTGCCAGCAGCCAAGTGGGGACTAGCGGGGCGGACATTCAGTACTTC; CDR3aa: CASSQVGTSGADIQYF; d_gene: TRBD2; j_gene: TRBJ2-4; v_gene: TRBV4-2; abundance: NA
CDR3nt: TGTGCCAGCAGTTACTCTTTCCGTGGGACAGGGGAAGAGACCCAGTTCTTC; CDR3aa: CASSYSFRGTGEETQFF; d_gene: TRBD1; j_gene: TRBJ2-1; v_gene: TRBV6-5; abundance: NA
CDR3nt: TGCAGTGCTAGACCGACAGGGTCGTATTCCAATCAGCCCCAGCATTTT; CDR3aa: CSARPTGSYSNQPQHF; d_gene: TRBD1; j_gene: TRBJ1-5; v_gene: TRBV20-1; abundance: NA
CDR3nt: TGTGCCAGCAGCTCGCGCTGTTGGGGGCGATGCGGCTACACCTTC; CDR3aa: CASSSRCWGRCGYTF; d_gene: NA; j_gene: TRBJ1-2; v_gene: TRBV11-2; abundance: NA
CDR3nt: TGTGCCAGCAGCCAAGGTCCTTCCCGGGTCCATGAGCAGTTCTTC; CDR3aa: CASSQGPSRVHEQFF; d_gene: NA; j_gene: TRBJ2-1; v_gene: TRBV3-1; abundance: NA
CDR3nt: TGCAGCGTGACAGGGCTAGCGGGGGGATCAAGCTACAATGAGCAGTTCTTC; CDR3aa: CSVTGLAGGSSYNEQFF; d_gene: TRBD2; j_gene: TRBJ2-1; v_gene: TRBV29-1; abundance: NA
CDR3nt: TGTGCCAGCAGACCTCGTAATCCAGCGGGAGAGCAGTACTTC; CDR3aa: CASRPRNPAGEQYF; d_gene: TRBD2; j_gene: TRBJ2-7; v_gene: TRBV28; abundance: NA
CDR3nt: TGCAGTGCTAGAGAGACAGGGCCTAATTCACCCCTCCACTTT; CDR3aa: CSARETGPNSPLHF; d_gene: TRBD1; j_gene: TRBJ1-6; v_gene: TRBV20-1; abundance: NA
CDR3nt: TGTGCCAGCAGTCGACTAGCGGCGCGAGGGACCCAGTACTTC; CDR3aa: CASSRLAARGTQYF; d_gene: TRBD2; j_gene: TRBJ2-5; v_gene: TRBV12-3/TRBV12-4; abundance: NA
CDR3nt: TGTGCCAGCAGCCCTAGACTAGCGGGGGGCAACACAGATACGCAGTATTTT; CDR3aa: CASSPRLAGGNTDTQYF; d_gene: TRBD2; j_gene: TRBJ2-3; v_gene: TRBV6-1; abundance: NA
CDR3nt: TGTGCCAGCAGTTACGACAGGGGGACGTCAGATACGCAGTATTTT; CDR3aa: CASSYDRGTSDTQYF; d_gene: TRBD1; j_gene: TRBJ2-3; v_gene: TRBV12-3/TRBV12-4; abundance: NA
CDR3nt: TGCAGCGCGGTTGGGCGGACCTACGAGCAGTACTTC; CDR3aa: CSAVGRTYEQYF; d_gene: NA; j_gene: TRBJ2-7; v_gene: TRBV20-1; abundance: NA
CDR3nt: TGCAGTGGACGCGGGAGCGGCCAAGAGACCCAGTACTTC; CDR3aa: CSGRGSGQETQYF; d_gene: TRBD2; j_gene: TRBJ2-5; v_gene: TRBV20-1; abundance: NA
CDR3nt: TGTGCCAGCGGAGGGGACAGGGGAGAAAAACTGTTTTTT; CDR3aa: CASGGDRGEKLFF; d_gene: TRBD1; j_gene: TRBJ1-4; v_gene: TRBV25-1; abundance: NA
CDR3nt: TGCGCCAGCAGCTTGGCCTCGGACAGGATGGCTGGGGCCAACGTCCTGACTTTC; CDR3aa: CASSLASDRMAGANVLTF; d_gene: TRBD1; j_gene: TRBJ2-6; v_gene: TRBV5-1; abundance: few
CDR3nt: TGTGCCAGCTCACCAGCTAAGGGAGGTGGCTACACCTTC; CDR3aa: CASSPAKGGGYTF; d_gene: NA; j_gene: TRBJ1-2; v_gene: TRBV18; abundance: few
CDR3nt: TGTGCCAGCAGCACCACAGGGAGCGGGACTCGCAATGAGCAGTTCTTC; CDR3aa: CASSTTGSGTRNEQFF; d_gene: NA; j_gene: TRBJ2-1; v_gene: TRBV12-3/TRBV12-4; abundance: NA
CDR3nt: TGTGCCAGCACTCCGCCGGGACTAGTCTCCCACGAGCAGTACTTC; CDR3aa: CASTPPGLVSHEQYF; d_gene: TRBD2; j_gene: TRBJ2-7; v_gene: TRBV2; abundance: few
CDR3nt: TGCGCCAGCAGCCACCGGACAGCAACTATACCTTCCTCTGGGGCCAACGTCCTGACTTTC; CDR3aa: CASSHRTATIPSSGANVLTF; d_gene: NA; j_gene: TRBJ2-6; v_gene: TRBV4-1; abundance: NA
CDR3nt: TGTGCCTGGAGTGTGGTTTGGAGGGATGGCTACACCTTC; CDR3aa: CAWSVVWRDGYTF; d_gene: NA; j_gene: TRBJ1-2; v_gene: TRBV30; abundance: few
CDR3nt: TGTGCCAGCAGTTCAACAGGGTACACTGAAGCTTTCTTT; CDR3aa: CASSSTGYTEAFF; d_gene: NA; j_gene: TRBJ1-1; v_gene: TRBV5-1; abundance: many
CDR3nt: TGCAGTGCTCAGCCAATAGGAAGGGGAGGGGGAAAACTGTTTTTT; CDR3aa: CSAQPIGRGGGKLFF; d_gene: NA; j_gene: TRBJ1-4; v_gene: TRBV20-1; abundance: NA
CDR3nt: TGTGCCAGCAGCCTAGGGAGGTCTAGGTACGAGCAGTACTTC; CDR3aa: CASSLGRSRYEQYF; d_gene: NA; j_gene: TRBJ2-7; v_gene: TRBV3-1; abundance: few
CDR3nt: TGTGCCAGCAGTTACCCAGGGGAAAGGGATACGCAGTATTTT; CDR3aa: CASSYPGERDTQYF; d_gene: NA; j_gene: TRBJ2-3; v_gene: TRBV28; abundance: many
CDR3nt: TGTGCCAGCAGCCACAGGGGAGGTCTGGGGGAGCAGTACTTC; CDR3aa: CASSHRGGLGEQYF; d_gene: NA; j_gene: TRBJ2-7; v_gene: TRBV3-1; abundance: few
CDR3nt: TGTGCCAGTTACCAGGGAGCGGCGCCCTACGAGCAGTACTTC; CDR3aa: CASYQGAAPYEQYF; d_gene: NA; j_gene: TRBJ2-7; v_gene: TRBV28; abundance: NA
CDR3nt: TGCAGTGCTAGAAACCCCCTCCCTAGCGGGGATTACAATGAGCAGTTCTTC; CDR3aa: CSARNPLPSGDYNEQFF; d_gene: TRBD2; j_gene: TRBJ2-1; v_gene: TRBV20-1; abundance: few
CDR3nt: TGTGCCAGCAGCCAAGTTGGGGTAAGATGGACTGAAGCTTTCTTT; CDR3aa: CASSQVGVRWTEAFF; d_gene: NA; j_gene: TRBJ1-1; v_gene: TRBV4-2; abundance: NA
CDR3nt: TGTGCCATCAGCCGGACTAGCGGGGGCCCCAGCTCCTACAATGAGCAGTTCTTC; CDR3aa: CAISRTSGGPSSYNEQFF; d_gene: TRBD2; j_gene: TRBJ2-1; v_gene: TRBV10-3; abundance: NA
CDR3nt: TGCGCCAGCAGCCAAGATCTTCTGGTCCCCTCCTACGAGCAGTACTTC; CDR3aa: CASSQDLLVPSYEQYF; d_gene: NA; j_gene: TRBJ2-7; v_gene: TRBV4-1; abundance: NA
CDR3nt: TGTGCCAGCCGGGCGATTACCGGGGAGCTGTTTTTT; CDR3aa: CASRAITGELFF; d_gene: NA; j_gene: TRBJ2-2; v_gene: TRBV2; abundance: NA
CDR3nt: TGTGCCAGCAGGGGCGCGGACTATGGCTACACCTTC; CDR3aa: CASRGADYGYTF; d_gene: NA; j_gene: TRBJ1-2; v_gene: TRBV7-9; abundance: NA
CDR3nt: TGTGCCAGCAGTAGACTAGACATGAGCTACGAGCAGTACTTC; CDR3aa: CASSRLDMSYEQYF; d_gene: NA; j_gene: TRBJ2-7; v_gene: TRBV12-3/TRBV12-4; abundance: few
CDR3nt: TGTGCCAGCAGTGAAATTGGGGCTGGCGGCTACACCTTC; CDR3aa: CASSEIGAGGYTF; d_gene: NA; j_gene: TRBJ1-2; v_gene: TRBV6-1; abundance: NA
CDR3nt: TGCAGTGCTAGAGCGAGACTTGATTCACCCCTCCACTTT; CDR3aa: CSARARLDSPLHF; d_gene: NA; j_gene: TRBJ1-6; v_gene: TRBV20-1; abundance: NA
CDR3nt: TGCGCCAGCAGTCATCGGTTTGACAGGGGCTATGAGACCCAGTACTTC; CDR3aa: CASSHRFDRGYETQYF; d_gene: TRBD1; j_gene: TRBJ2-5; v_gene: TRBV23-1; abundance: NA
CDR3nt: TGTGCCAGCAGCCGGGCCCCACCAACACCTAACTATGGCTACACCTTC; CDR3aa: CASSRAPPTPNYGYTF; d_gene: NA; j_gene: TRBJ1-2; v_gene: TRBV5-5; abundance: few
CDR3nt: TGCAGTGCCCCCCGACTGGAAGATACGCAGTATTTT; CDR3aa: CSAPRLEDTQYF; d_gene: NA; j_gene: TRBJ2-3; v_gene: TRBV20-1; abundance: many
CDR3nt: TGTGCCAGCAGCTCGCAGGGTCCTTTGGACACTGAAGCTTTCTTT; CDR3aa: CASSSQGPLDTEAFF; d_gene: NA; j_gene: TRBJ1-1; v_gene: TRBV7-2; abundance: few
CDR3nt: TGTGCCAGCAGAGTACCGGGACTAGCGGTCACAGATACGCAGTATTTT; CDR3aa: CASRVPGLAVTDTQYF; d_gene: TRBD2; j_gene: TRBJ2-3; v_gene: TRBV27; abundance: NA